This entry concerns a single T cell receptor (beta chain). Clones were read by immunoSEQ multiplex PCR, and TCRdb kept only the in-frame ones, dropping some. The sample includes 150,000 or so clones, approximately 91% of them seen just once. The data are from a study of blood T cell repertoires in COVID-19. Whole-study context: Nucleic acid was either cDNA or gDNA, and it came from T cells, B-cell-depleted T cells, or PBMCs.

Trimming took 4 bases from V and 0 from J, leaving 13 bases between them. Per germline, CDR1 LGHDT and CDR2 YNNKEL (reference sequence). The CDR3 covers 16 residues. The specimen was peripheral blood. This TCR derives from a human donor in a cohort sampled during active COVID-19. The chain links TRBV3-1 (or the pseudogene TRBV3-2) to TRBJ2-4, with D maybe TRBD1 (5 bases). The CDR3 DNA is TGTGCCAGCAGCCCCAACCGACAGCTAGCCAAAAACATTCAGTACTTC. Its protein is CASSPNRQLAKNIQYF.